Sequencing of this TCR beta chain was carried out in a study of CD8+CD57+ T cells in acquired aplastic anemia. Study as a whole: Sorted CD4+ and CD8+ cell DNA averaged roughly 3.2 ug. Study-wide findings and caveats: Both patients and controls carried the same twenty-nine CD8+ CDR3 sequences.

According to the study, genomic DNA was the template for TCR beta VDJ and CDR3 profiling. TCRdb reanalysed the reads using MiXCR and keeps one entry per CDR3 protein. This sample has a few hundred thousand distinct CDR3 sequences, with about half found just once. Notes on this clonotype: Its antigen is still unknown.

This CDR3 comprises 15 residues. With 2 bases removed from V and 8 bases from J, the gap between germline ends came to 15 bases. Germline-derived CDR1 and CDR2 are KGHDR and SFDVKD. By flow cytometry, patients selected for sequencing had shown an expansion of CD8+CD57+ cells. The diagnosis in all patients was severe acquired aplastic anemia. Among the patients, none had received any therapy at the time of blood sampling. This rearrangement joins TRBV24-1 to TRBJ2-1; tentatively, D is TRBD2 (6 bases). This receptor was obtained from a human donor with aplastic anemia. The sample was sorted CD4+, CD8+, or CD8+CD57+ T cells (not recorded which) from PBMCs. In nucleotides, the CDR3 is TGTGCCACCAGTGATTCGCTAGCGACGGAGGATGAGCAGTTCTTC. Translated, it gives CATSDSLATEDEQFF.